These 14 T cell receptor beta chains came from one sample sequenced in a study of OX40 agonist ivuxolimab in advanced cancers. Sequencing was performed with immunoSEQ multiplex PCR; in TCRdb, only in-frame clones are kept and a portion is missing. The sample has under 85,000 clones; about 73% are singletons. The sample consisted of CD4+ or CD8+ T cells sorted from blood, taken in a trial of the OX40 agonist ivuxolimab. All receptors derive from an adult with an advanced solid tumor such as melanoma, head and neck, liver or kidney cancer.

The chain combines TRBV14 with TRBJ1-4; no clear D gene. Germline V lookup: CDR1 SGHDN, CDR2 FVKESK. V was trimmed by 3 bases and J by 8 bases, leaving 16 bases between them. This CDR3 is 15 amino acids long. The CDR3 spells CASSHLTLGREKLFF. As DNA, the CDR3 is TGTGCCAGCAGCCATCTAACCTTGGGAAGGGAAAAACTGTTTTTT. Using reference TRBV14 and TRBJ1-4 for the parts outside the CDR3, the full variable domain is EAGVTQFPSHSVIEKGQTVTLRCDPISGHDNLYWYRRVMGKEIKFLLHFVKESKQDESGMPNNRFLAERTGGTYSTLKVQPAELEDSGVYFCASSHLTLGREKLFFGSGTQLSVL.

The chain links TRBV6-6 to TRBJ1-4; the match to TRBD1 covers 7 bases. The germline V gene encodes CDR1 MNHNY and CDR2 SVGAGI (reference sequence). The V gene end was trimmed by 8 bases and the J gene end by 4 bases; junction bases not matched to a gene: 7. The CDR3 runs 14 residues. Here the CDR3 reads CASVTGTVNEKLFF. The CDR3 nucleotides read TGTGCCAGCGTTACGGGGACAGTTAATGAAAAACTGTTTTTT.

CDR3 nucleotides: TGTGCCAGCACCTCTGGTGACAGACTAAAGGCTTTCTTT. This sequence encodes CASTSGDRLKAFF. The chain couples TRBV7-8 to TRBJ1-1; the D gene is possibly TRBD1 (5 bases). Per germline, CDR1 SGHVS and CDR2 FQNEAQ. The V end lost 7 bases, the J end lost 11 bases, and 20 bases lay between the germline ends. The CDR3 sequence is 13 residues long.

This rearrangement joins TRBV27 to TRBJ1-2; TRBD1 might be the D (5 bases). The CDR3 is 13 amino acids. The V end lost 3 bases, the J end lost 5 bases, and 10 bases lay between the germline ends. Germline CDR1 and CDR2: MNHEY and SMNVEV (reference sequence). This CDR3 reads CASSFRQGYGYTF. The CDR3 region has the DNA TGTGCCAGCAGTTTTAGGCAGGGATATGGCTACACCTTC.

This chain connects TRBV13 to TRBJ2-6; TRBD2 matches at 12 bases. The CDR3 spans 20 residues. The germline V gene has CDR1 PRHDT and CDR2 FYEKMQ (reference sequence). J lost 3 bases, V lost 5 bases, and 14 bases had no gene match. CDR3 loop: CASSPTRLAGVALGANVLTF. DNA for the CDR3: TGTGCCAGCAGCCCCACCCGACTAGCGGGAGTGGCACTTGGGGCCAACGTCCTGACTTTC.

This clone appeared a single time. The chain carries TRBV7-2 and TRBJ2-1; D perhaps matches TRBD2 (5 bases). Germline-derived CDR1 and CDR2 are SGHTA and FQGNSA. The V end was cut by 1 base, the J end by 7 bases, with 8 bases between. CDR3 length: 13 amino acids. This CDR3 reads CASSLGGENEQFF. The CDR3 DNA is TGTGCCAGCAGCTTAGGGGGAGAGAATGAGCAGTTCTTC.

This clone was counted only a few times. Here the CDR3 DNA reads TGTGCCAGTAGTATAGGAGGGAACTATGGCTACACCTTC. It yields the protein CASSIGGNYGYTF. This chain connects TRBV19 to TRBJ1-2, with D unclear. CDR1 and CDR2 from the germline V gene are LNHDA and SQIVND (reference sequence). The CDR3 has 13 residues. Trimming stripped 1 base from V and 2 bases from J, with 5 bases between.

This clone has only a few counts. This chain joins TRBV2 and TRBJ2-7, with 9 bases that match TRBD2. The CDR3 runs to 20 residues. CDR1 is SNHLY and CDR2 is FYNNEI in the germline V gene. V shed 0 bases, J shed 0 bases, and the junction held 15 bases outside the gene matches. The CDR3 sequence: CASSEARLADYALSSYEQYF. CDR3 coding DNA: TGTGCCAGCAGTGAAGCCCGACTAGCGGATTATGCTCTTAGCTCCTACGAGCAGTACTTC.

The rearrangement links TRBV9 to TRBJ2-2; 7 bases line up with TRBD2. The V gene's germline CDR1 is SGDLS and CDR2 YYNGEE. Trimming cost V 5 bases and J 2 bases; bases outside gene matches: 0. The CDR3 contains 13 residues. The CDR3 coding sequence is TGTGCCAGCAGAGCGGGAAACACCGGGGAGCTGTTTTTT. Encoded protein: CASRAGNTGELFF.

The chain recombines TRBV10-1 with TRBJ1-1; D gene unclear. The ends were cut back, 7 bases at V and 4 bases at J, with 10 bases in the middle. Germline-derived CDR1 and CDR2 are WNHNN and SYGVQD (reference sequence). The CDR3 covers 12 residues. The CDR3 protein is CASMGSGTEAFF. The CDR3 region has the DNA TGCGCCAGCATGGGGTCCGGCACTGAAGCTTTCTTT.

The chain links TRBV4-3 to TRBJ1-4, with D possibly matching TRBD1 (5 bases). Germline V gives CDR1 LGHNA, CDR2 YSLEER. Between the trimmed V and J ends, which lost 6 bases and 5 bases, there was a span of 19 bases. The CDR3 has 16 amino acids. The DNA for the CDR3 is TGCGCCAGCAGAAGACAGTTGGGTAGCTTAAATGAAAAACTGTTTTTT. Its translation is CASRRQLGSLNEKLFF.

V usage is TRBV6-1 and J usage is TRBJ1-1; D is undetermined. The germline V gene has CDR1 MNHNS and CDR2 SASEGT. The length of the CDR3 is 11 residues. The CDR3 is CATRKNTEAFF. In DNA form, the CDR3 reads TGTGCGACCCGTAAGAACACTGAAGCTTTCTTT.

The genes are TRBV11-3 and TRBJ2-3; D gene uncertain. Germline CDR1 reads SGHNT; CDR2 reads YENEEA. V lost 5 bases to trimming and J lost 1 base, with 10 bases between them. The CDR3 is made up of 14 amino acids. The CDR3 sequence is CASSPRAGTDTQYF. CDR3 bases: TGTGCCAGCAGCCCCCGGGCCGGCACAGATACGCAGTATTTT.

The genes are TRBV5-1 and TRBJ2-7; 14 bases are shared with TRBD2. Germline V gene lookup returns CDR1 SGHRS and CDR2 YFSETQ. V gave up 5 bases and J gave up 0 bases; unmatched junction bases: 7. This CDR3 has 17 amino acids. The CDR3 here is CASRQGLAGGSSYEQYF. The CDR3 DNA sequence: TGCGCCAGCAGACAAGGACTAGCGGGAGGTTCCTCCTACGAGCAGTACTTC.